The sequence of this T cell receptor beta chain was determined in a study of identifying expanded T cells in peripheral blood. Sequencing was performed with immunoSEQ multiplex PCR; in TCRdb, only in-frame clones are kept and a portion is missing. The repertoire holds approximately 57,000 clones, with approximately 89% as singletons. Germline CDR1 is SGDLS and CDR2 is YYNGEE. The CDR3 is made up of 15 amino acids. V lost 3 bases, J lost 4 bases, and 5 bases stayed unmatched. V usage is TRBV9 and J usage is TRBJ2-1; 9 nucleotides agree with TRBD2. The source material was blood. The receptor comes from a person aged 18-69 years in good health. The CDR3 nucleotides read TGTGCCAGCAGCGCGGGACTAGCAGATTACAATGAGCAGTTCTTC. Translating gives CASSAGLADYNEQFF.